These 21 T cell receptor beta chains were sequenced from one sample in a study of CD8 T cells in Susac syndrome. Random hexamers primed reverse transcription of roughly 0.5 to 1 ug RNA. TCRdb recomputed calls from the immunoSEQ multiplex PCR reads with MiXCR, one row per CDR3 protein. The table lists about 300,000 distinct CDR3 sequences, about 89% of them singletons. The specimen was CD8+ T cells from PBMCs. These receptor sequences come from a human donor with multiple sclerosis.

J is TRBJ2-1 and V is TRBV10-3; D is ambiguous. V lost 1 base and J lost 0, with 7 bases in between. This CDR3 has 15 amino acids. Germline-derived CDR1 and CDR2 are ENHRY and SYGVKD. The CDR3 nucleotides read TGTGCCATCAGTGAGTACCACAGCTCCTACAATGAGCAGTTCTTC. Amino acids: CAISEYHSSYNEQFF.

The genes are TRBV20-1 and TRBJ2-2; weak D call: TRBD2 (5 bases). The ends were cut back, 0 bases at V and 4 bases at J, with 12 bases in the middle. The CDR3 totals 15 residues. The germline V gene has CDR1 DFQATT and CDR2 SNEGSKA (reference sequence). This CDR3 reads CSAREAWTLTGELFF. CDR3 sequence (DNA): TGCAGTGCTAGAGAAGCTTGGACTCTCACCGGGGAGCTGTTTTTT.

The J gene is TRBJ2-1, the V gene TRBV29-1, with 7 nucleotides matching TRBD1. Per germline, CDR1 SQVTM and CDR2 ANQGSEA. CDR3 length equals 11 residues. With V trimmed by 7 bases and J by 8 bases, 5 bases remained unmatched. DNA for the CDR3: TGCAGCGGTGAGGGGGCCTATGAGCAGTTCTTC. It codes for CSGEGAYEQFF.

This clonotype was counted a few times. This chain connects TRBV6-4 to TRBJ2-2, with TRBD2 identical over 10 bases. Germline V CDR1 and CDR2: MRHNA, SNTAGT. CDR3 length equals 15 residues. With 2 bases clipped from V and 6 bases from J, the junction kept 3 bases outside the gene matches. The CDR3, as DNA: TGTGCCAGCAGTGACGAAGCGGGGGGGCCCGGGGAGCTGTTTTTT. Residues: CASSDEAGGPGELFF.

In DNA form, the CDR3 reads TGTGCCAGCAGCCACAGGGTGATCACTGAAGCTTTCTTT. Translation gives CASSHRVITEAFF. The J gene is TRBJ1-1, the V gene TRBV6-2 or TRBV6-3; possibly TRBD1 for D (6 bases). Trimming took 6 bases from V and 4 from J, leaving 12 bases between them. The CDR3 sequence is 13 residues long. CDR1 and CDR2 (germline): MNHEY, SVGEGT.

The gene calls are TRBV11-2 and TRBJ2-4; weak D call: TRBD2 (6 bases). The CDR3 covers 17 residues. Germline V lookup: CDR1 SGHAT, CDR2 FQNNGV. V lost 3 bases and J 0 bases, leaving 15 bases between the germline ends. The CDR3 sequence is CASSFFAEGRAKNIQYF. CDR3 nucleotides: TGTGCCAGCAGCTTCTTCGCGGAGGGCCGAGCCAAAAACATTCAGTACTTC.

This clonotype was seen ten or more times. The rearrangement links TRBV7-9 to TRBJ2-5, with unresolved D. Germline V gives CDR1 SEHNR, CDR2 FQNEAQ (reference sequence). The CDR3 has 13 amino acids. Trimming took off 5 bases at V and 1 base at J, with 8 bases between the two ends. The CDR3 region is CASSPPSQETQYF. The CDR3 nucleotides are TGTGCCAGCAGCCCCCCGTCCCAAGAGACCCAGTACTTC.

This chain links TRBV4-2 with TRBJ2-7, with 8 bases fitting TRBD2. Germline trimming cut 4 bases from V and 2 bases from J; bases unmatched to any gene: 7. CDR3 length: 15 residues. Per germline, CDR1 LGHNA and CDR2 YNFKEQ. CDR3 loop: CASSPPGGATYEQYF. CDR3 coding DNA: TGTGCCAGCAGCCCCCCCGGGGGGGCCACCTACGAGCAGTACTTC.

This clonotype was counted a single time. The chain couples TRBV4-2 to TRBJ2-3, with D maybe TRBD2 (5 bases). Trimming cost V 4 bases and J 3 bases, with 14 bases left between them. CDR1 is LGHNA, CDR2 YNFKEQ, per germline. This CDR3 contains 15 residues. CDR3 amino acids: CASSPEGSGTDTQYF. As DNA, the CDR3 is TGTGCCAGCAGCCCCGAAGGCTCGGGGACAGATACGCAGTATTTT.

The gene calls are TRBV10-3 and TRBJ1-1; maybe TRBD1 (5 bases). The germline V gene encodes CDR1 ENHRY and CDR2 SYGVKD. This CDR3 spans 14 amino acids. Trimming left V 4 bases short and J 3 bases short, with 12 bases between. CDR3 coding DNA: TGTGCCATCAGTGTTGGGGGAGGGGACACTGAAGCTTTCTTT. Translating gives CAISVGGGDTEAFF.

The CDR3 DNA follows: TGTGCCAGCAGTTCGACGACTAGCGGTCATGCCTACGAGCAGTACTTC. It yields the protein CASSSTTSGHAYEQYF. The chain uses TRBV28 and TRBJ2-7; 9 bases map to TRBD2. The CDR3 is made up of 16 amino acids. CDR1 and CDR2 from the germline V gene are MDHEN and SYDVKM. The J segment lost 2 bases and the V segment lost 4 bases, leaving 9 bases of the junction unmatched.

This chain joins TRBV6-5 and TRBJ1-5; 8 bases match TRBD1. Trimming at V came to 3 bases and at J to 6 bases, leaving 4 bases not matched to a gene. The germline V gene encodes CDR1 MNHEY and CDR2 SVGAGI. This CDR3 is 14 amino acids long. CDR3 DNA: TGTGCCAGCAGTTATCAGGGGGCGAGTCAGCCCCAGCATTTT. Protein sequence: CASSYQGASQPQHF.

The gene calls are TRBV7-9 and TRBJ2-2; D is unclear. CDR3 length: 14 amino acids. Germline CDR1 SEHNR, CDR2 FQNEAQ (reference sequence). V lost 3 bases and J lost 0, with 5 bases in between. The CDR3 DNA reads as TGTGCCAGCAGCTTTTCCCCGAACACCGGGGAGCTGTTTTTT. It codes for CASSFSPNTGELFF.

The chain has TRBV4-2 and TRBJ1-1; D is perhaps TRBD1 (6 bases). Trimming took off 5 bases at V and 6 bases at J, with 10 bases between the two ends. The germline CDR1 and CDR2 sequences are LGHNA and YNFKEQ. The CDR3 is 12 amino acids. The CDR3 DNA follows: TGTGCCAGCAGCGCGGAGGGGGCTGAAGCTTTCTTT. Translation: CASSAEGAEAFF.

The chain carries TRBV6-1 and TRBJ2-2, with D possibly matching TRBD2 (6 bases). The V end was cut by 7 bases, the J end by 4 bases, with 22 bases between. The CDR3 consists of 17 residues. Looked up from germline, CDR1 is MNHNS and CDR2 is SASEGT. CDR3 in DNA: TGTGCCAGCACGGGGGTCGAAACGGGGACGGTCACCGGGGAGCTGTTTTTT. Its translation: CASTGVETGTVTGELFF.

On this clonotype: The germline gene is not matched at one end of the junction; a read error may be the cause. The chain employs TRBV28 and TRBJ2-7; D remains ambiguous. Germline values: CDR1 MDHEN, CDR2 SYDVKM. CDR3 size: 12 residues. In nucleotides, the CDR3 is TGTGCCAGCAGTTTTCGGTTAGACGAAGTCGACTTC. Its translation: CASSFRLDEVDF.

This rearrangement joins TRBV28 to TRBJ2-7; D call uncertain. Trimming pared 4 bases from V and 2 bases from J, leaving 15 bases between. There are 15 residues in the CDR3. Germline CDR1 MDHEN, CDR2 SYDVKM. CDR3 nucleotide sequence: TGTGCCAGCAGTTGTCCGAGGTACACGACCTACGAGCAGTACTTC. Translated, it gives CASSCPRYTTYEQYF.

This CDR3 reads CASSDRGGLDTQYF. The DNA for the CDR3 is TGTGCCAGCAGTGACCGAGGGGGCCTGGATACGCAGTATTTT. This rearrangement joins TRBV6-4 to TRBJ2-3; 7 nucleotides agree with TRBD1. The V gene end was trimmed by 2 bases and the J gene end by 6 bases; junction bases not matched to a gene: 5. Per the germline V gene, CDR1 is MRHNA and CDR2 is SNTAGT. The CDR3 is 14 residues long.

The V call is TRBV7-7, the J call TRBJ2-5; perhaps TRBD2 as D (5 bases). Germline assignment: CDR1 SSHAT and CDR2 FNYEAQ (reference sequence). The CDR3 sequence is 13 residues long. For the CDR3, the DNA is TGTGCTGTCAGGACCGGAGGACAAGAGACCCAGTACTTC. Translation gives CAVRTGGQETQYF.

The J gene is TRBJ2-1, the V gene TRBV27, with a possible D match to TRBD1 (6 bases). The CDR3 is made up of 14 amino acids. V was shortened by 10 bases and J by 2 bases, with 15 bases between the two germline ends. From germline, CDR1 is MNHEY and CDR2 SMNVEV (reference sequence). In DNA form, the CDR3 reads TGTGCCACCGCAGGGGATTCTACCTACAATGAGCAGTTCTTC. It codes for CATAGDSTYNEQFF.

This chain links TRBV7-2 with TRBJ1-1; D is unresolved. CDR1 is SGHTA and CDR2 is FQGNSA in the germline V gene. The V end lost 5 bases, the J end lost 1 base, and 11 bases lay between the germline ends. CDR3 size: 14 residues. The CDR3 loop reads CASSPLGTNTEAFF. The CDR3 DNA reads as TGTGCCAGCAGCCCGTTGGGTACGAACACTGAAGCTTTCTTT.